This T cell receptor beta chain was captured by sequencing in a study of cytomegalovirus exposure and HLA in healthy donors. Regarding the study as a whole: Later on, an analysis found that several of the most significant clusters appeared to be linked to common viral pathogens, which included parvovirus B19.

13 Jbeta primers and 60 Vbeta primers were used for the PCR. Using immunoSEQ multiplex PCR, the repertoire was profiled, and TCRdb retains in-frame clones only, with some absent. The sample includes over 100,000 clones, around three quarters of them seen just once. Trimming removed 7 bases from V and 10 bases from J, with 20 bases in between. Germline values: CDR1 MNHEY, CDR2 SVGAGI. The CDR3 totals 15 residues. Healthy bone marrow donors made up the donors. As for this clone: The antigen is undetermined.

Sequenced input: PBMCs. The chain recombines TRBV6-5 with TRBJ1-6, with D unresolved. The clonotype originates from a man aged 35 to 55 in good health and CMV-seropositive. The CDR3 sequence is CASTVTRAQVSPLHF. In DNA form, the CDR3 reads TGTGCCAGCACTGTTACGCGGGCTCAGGTATCACCCCTCCACTTT.